A selection of T cell receptor beta chains follows, all from one sample in a study of OX40 agonist ivuxolimab in advanced cancers. The method was immunoSEQ multiplex PCR; TCRdb's version includes in-frame clones alone and lacks a portion of them. The table shows about 50,000 clones, with over 60% occurring only once. The sequenced sample was CD4+ or CD8+ T cells sorted from blood, obtained in a trial of the OX40 agonist ivuxolimab. These TCRs come from an adult with an advanced solid tumor such as melanoma, head and neck, liver or kidney cancer. CDR3s include the opening cysteine and the closing phenylalanine or tryptophan. The order of the fields is CDR3 DNA, CDR3 protein, V gene, D gene, clone size, J gene. The D gene is left open where the match is weak. Part of the rows lack a size; the others show once, few, many or a class for expanded clones.

TGTGCCAGCAGCTCAATTAGGGGGCTTCGGTCCTACAATGAGCAGTTCTTC,CASSSIRGLRSYNEQFF,TRBV11-2,TRBD1,once,TRBJ2-1
TGTGCCAGCAGGGGGGTAGTGGGAGGGATCTACGAGCAGTACTTC,CASRGVVGGIYEQYF,TRBV7-8,TRBD2,NA,TRBJ2-7
TGTGCCAGCAGTGAAACAGGGGCCGGGGAGCTGTTTTTT,CASSETGAGELFF,TRBV2,TRBD1,NA,TRBJ2-2
TGTGCCAGCAGGTCCCAGGTAAATGGGACAGGACATTACAATCAGCCCCAGCATTTT,CASRSQVNGTGHYNQPQHF,TRBV7-9,TRBD1,few,TRBJ1-5
TGTGCCAGCAGCCAGGGTAATCAGCCCCAGCATTTT,CASSQGNQPQHF,TRBV6-5,NA,NA,TRBJ1-5
TGCGCCAGCAGCGCCGGGACAGGGCTAGATACGCAGTATTTT,CASSAGTGLDTQYF,TRBV5-1,TRBD1,NA,TRBJ2-3
TGCAGCGTTGTGGACACTGAAGCTTTCTTT,CSVVDTEAFF,TRBV29-1,NA,NA,TRBJ1-1
TGTGCCTGGAGGACAGGGTTTAATTCACCCCTCCACTTT,CAWRTGFNSPLHF,TRBV30,TRBD1,NA,TRBJ1-6
TGCAGCACCACGACAGGGATGGAGACCCAGTACTTC,CSTTTGMETQYF,TRBV29-1,TRBD1,NA,TRBJ2-5
TGCGCCAGCAGCTCGGGAACACAAGAGACCCAGTACTTC,CASSSGTQETQYF,TRBV5-1,NA,NA,TRBJ2-5
TGTGCCAGCTCACGGGGGACAGACTCTGGAAACACCATATATTTT,CASSRGTDSGNTIYF,TRBV18,TRBD1,NA,TRBJ1-3
TGCGCCAGCACGGAGGGACAGAACTATGGCTACACCTTC,CASTEGQNYGYTF,TRBV5-1,TRBD1,NA,TRBJ1-2
TGTGCCAGCAGTTTAGGAGGGGGGGCCTACGAGCAGTACTTC,CASSLGGGAYEQYF,TRBV28,NA,once,TRBJ2-7
TGTGCCAGCTCGAGGAAACAGGGGACGGGCAATCAGCCCCAGCATTTT,CASSRKQGTGNQPQHF,TRBV18,TRBD1,NA,TRBJ1-5
TGTGCCAGCGTGGCACTAGCGCTAGAGACCCAGTACTTC,CASVALALETQYF,TRBV6-1,TRBD2,NA,TRBJ2-5
TGTGCCAGCAGATTAGAGGATTTGAACACTGAAGCTTTCTTT,CASRLEDLNTEAFF,TRBV6-6,NA,once,TRBJ1-1
TGTGCCAGCAGTCGGACAGAATATGGCTACACCTTC,CASSRTEYGYTF,TRBV28,NA,NA,TRBJ1-2